This entry lists 22 T cell receptor beta chains sequenced from one sample in a study of T cell responses to AZD1222 COVID-19 vaccine. Sequencing used immunoSEQ multiplex PCR; TCRdb keeps in-frame clones, though not all of them. The sample has fewer than 120,000 clones, around 90% seen once. The sequences come from peripheral blood, collected on day 0 of AZD1222 vaccination. The receptors derive from an adult in good health.

The genes are TRBV27 and TRBJ2-7; TRBD2 matches 10 bases. The CDR3 spans 15 residues. CDR1 is MNHEY, CDR2 SMNVEV, per germline (reference sequence). The trim removed 3 bases at V and 1 base at J, leaving 3 bases unmatched. In DNA form, the CDR3 reads TGTGCCAGCAGTTTTAGGACTAGCGGTTCCTACGAGCAGTACTTC. Residues: CASSFRTSGSYEQYF.

V gene TRBV4-1 combines with J gene TRBJ2-2; D is possibly TRBD1 (5 bases). This CDR3 has 15 residues. Germline assignment: CDR1 MGHRA and CDR2 YSYEKL. V shed 10 bases and J shed 1 base, with 16 bases lying between them. The CDR3 region is CATSLGHLNTGELFF. The CDR3 DNA follows: TGCGCCACAAGCCTGGGGCACCTGAACACCGGGGAGCTGTTTTTT.

V and J are TRBV15 and TRBJ1-2; D gene unclear. V was pared by 2 bases and J by 7 bases, with 14 bases between. Germline V gives CDR1 LNHNV, CDR2 YYDKDF (reference sequence). This CDR3 comprises 14 residues. In DNA form, the CDR3 reads TGTGCCACCAGCAGATCTGCCTCGGACGGTGGCTACACCTTC. Translating it yields CATSRSASDGGYTF.

V and J are TRBV27 and TRBJ1-2; D remains ambiguous. Looked up from germline, CDR1 is MNHEY and CDR2 is SMNVEV (reference sequence). The ends were cut back, 5 bases at V and 10 bases at J, with 17 bases in the middle. The CDR3 length is 13 residues. The CDR3 loop is CASSPLVPRAYTF. The CDR3 DNA is TGTGCCAGCAGTCCATTGGTCCCCCGGGCCTACACCTTC.

The J gene is TRBJ2-7, the V gene TRBV6-5; 8 nucleotides line up with TRBD2. This CDR3 region has 15 residues. Germline V gene sequence: CDR1 MNHEY, CDR2 SVGAGI. Germline trimming cut 6 bases from V and 4 bases from J; bases unmatched to any gene: 11. This CDR3 is CASSRSGGAHYEQYF. The CDR3 DNA sequence: TGTGCCAGCAGCCGATCGGGGGGGGCGCATTACGAGCAGTACTTC.

This clone was found once. The chain uses TRBV6-5 and TRBJ2-7, with 9 bases identical to TRBD2. V lost 2 bases, J lost 6 bases, and 2 bases stayed unmatched. Germline CDR1 MNHEY, CDR2 SVGAGI. The CDR3 is 13 amino acids. The DNA for the CDR3 is TGTGCCAGCAGTTACGGGACTAGCACCGAGCAGTACTTC. Translating it yields CASSYGTSTEQYF.

This rearrangement joins TRBV29-1 to TRBJ1-4, with 8 bases lining up with TRBD1. Germline CDR1 SQVTM, CDR2 ANQGSEA. The CDR3 consists of 15 residues. Losses at the gene ends were 7 bases for V and 6 bases for J; bases not matched to a gene: 13. CDR3 bases: TGCAGCGCCGCAACTGACAGGGGAGGAGATGAAAAACTGTTTTTT. Protein sequence: CSAATDRGGDEKLFF.

The chain is built from TRBV14 and TRBJ1-1; D not certain. V lost 7 bases and J 2 bases, leaving 11 bases between the germline ends. Germline CDR1 reads SGHDN; CDR2 reads FVKESK. This CDR3 region has 13 residues. CDR3 residues: CASTLLSNTEAFF. In DNA, the CDR3 is TGTGCCAGCACCTTGCTATCCAACACTGAAGCTTTCTTT.

The chain joins TRBV12-5 to TRBJ1-4, with D possibly TRBD1 on 5 matching bases. V lost 0 bases, J lost 8 bases, and 13 bases lay in between. The CDR3 is 15 residues long. CDR1 and CDR2 (germline): LGHNT, FRNRAP. CDR3 nucleotides: TGTGCTAGTGGTTTGGTATCGGGACGGCCAGAAAAACTGTTTTTT. It encodes CASGLVSGRPEKLFF.

V is TRBV25-1 and J is TRBJ2-5; D is undetermined. The germline V gene encodes CDR1 MGHDK and CDR2 SYGVNS. Trimming left V 4 bases short and J 5 bases short, with 8 bases between. The CDR3 loop spans 12 amino acids. CDR3 amino acids: CASSAVRETQYF. CDR3 DNA sequence: TGTGCCAGCAGTGCTGTCCGGGAGACCCAGTACTTC.

V is TRBV7-2 and J is TRBJ2-1; D unclear. CDR1 and CDR2 from the germline V gene are SGHTA and FQGNSA. V lost 1 base, J lost 6 bases, and 4 bases lay in between. The CDR3 runs to 12 residues. The chain's CDR3 is CASSLVFNEQFF. The CDR3 coding sequence is TGTGCCAGCAGCTTAGTGTTCAATGAGCAGTTCTTC.

The rearrangement links TRBV9 to TRBJ1-1; D gene uncertain. This CDR3 comprises 16 residues. Germline values: CDR1 SGDLS, CDR2 YYNGEE. V lost 4 bases, J lost 6 bases, and 22 bases lay in between. In DNA, the CDR3 is TGTGCCAGCAGCCCTTTATCGGTCGGACGGATTGCTGAAGCTTTCTTT. It codes for CASSPLSVGRIAEAFF.

The CDR3 protein is CASGTGTYEQYF. As DNA, the CDR3 is TGTGCCAGCGGGACAGGAACCTACGAGCAGTACTTC. The V and J genes are TRBV2 and TRBJ2-7, with 8 bases identical to TRBD1. CDR3 length: 12 residues. Per germline, CDR1 SNHLY and CDR2 FYNNEI. J was trimmed by 2 bases and V by 8 bases; bases with no gene match: 2.

The rearrangement joins TRBV5-1 to TRBJ2-5; D is undetermined. The CDR3 length is 13 residues. Germline CDR1 SGHRS, CDR2 YFSETQ. V was pared by 4 bases and J by 2 bases, with 9 bases between. The CDR3 DNA follows: TGCGCCAGCAGCACCGGGTCACAAGAGACCCAGTACTTC. This translates into CASSTGSQETQYF.

This clone was seen once. The chain recombines TRBV19 with TRBJ2-7; a weak D match, TRBD2 (5 bases). Per germline, CDR1 LNHDA and CDR2 SQIVND (reference sequence). V was clipped by 8 bases and J by 1 base, with 12 bases between them. This CDR3 comprises 13 residues. The CDR3 DNA sequence: TGTGCCAGTGGTGCGGGTGCATCCTACGAGCAGTACTTC. Encoded protein: CASGAGASYEQYF.

In its sample, this clone was seen once. This rearrangement joins TRBV4-1 to TRBJ1-4; D is perhaps TRBD1 (6 bases). The CDR3 runs 17 residues. Trimming took 1 base from V and 3 from J, leaving 15 bases between them. Germline CDR1 and CDR2: MGHRA and YSYEKL. The CDR3 is CASSQVGTGLPNEKLFF. DNA of the CDR3: TGCGCCAGCAGCCAAGTCGGAACAGGGTTGCCTAATGAAAAACTGTTTTTT.

The V call is TRBV19, the J call TRBJ1-1; TRBD1 might be the D (5 bases). Germline CDR1 LNHDA, CDR2 SQIVND (reference sequence). V was pared by 6 bases and J by 0 bases, with 14 bases between. There are 15 residues in the CDR3. CDR3 in amino acids: CASSEGPDLNTEAFF. CDR3 bases: TGTGCCAGTAGCGAGGGACCCGATCTGAACACTGAAGCTTTCTTT.

For the CDR3, the DNA is TGTGCCAGCAGACCCCTGGACAGGGGGCTCTATGGCTACACCTTC. Amino acid sequence: CASRPLDRGLYGYTF. The gene calls are TRBV6-5 and TRBJ1-2; 11 bases are shared with TRBD1. The trim removed 6 bases at V and 4 bases at J, leaving 7 bases unmatched. The CDR3 covers 15 residues. Germline V gene sequence: CDR1 MNHEY, CDR2 SVGAGI.

The sample holds one count of this clone. The genes are TRBV18 and TRBJ2-7; D gene uncertain. This CDR3 comprises 14 residues. V lost 2 bases and J 3 bases, leaving 11 bases between the germline ends. Germline V lookup: CDR1 KGHSH, CDR2 LQKENI. CDR3 amino acids: CASSPTTRIYEQYF. The CDR3, as DNA: TGTGCCAGCTCACCAACTACCAGAATCTACGAGCAGTACTTC.

This chain connects TRBV5-1 to TRBJ2-4; 13 nucleotides match TRBD2. The CDR3 covers 19 residues. With V trimmed by 0 bases and J by 0 bases, 6 bases remained unmatched. From germline, CDR1 is SGHRS and CDR2 YFSETQ. The CDR3 sequence is CASSLGGTSGIIAKNIQYF. The CDR3 coding sequence is TGCGCCAGCAGCTTGGGCGGGACTAGCGGGATAATAGCCAAAAACATTCAGTACTTC. The variable domain in full, with the rest retrieved from reference TRBV5-1 and TRBJ2-4, is KAGVTQTPRYLIKTRGQQVTLSCSPISGHRSVSWYQQTPGQGLQFLFEYFSETQRNKGNFPGRFSGRQFSNSRSEMNVSTLELGDSALYLCASSLGGTSGIIAKNIQYFGAGTRLSVL.

The genes are TRBV20-1 and TRBJ2-3; tentative D call: TRBD1 (5 bases). The V and J ends lost 3 bases and 6 bases respectively, with 16 bases between them. This CDR3 contains 14 residues. Germline V CDR1 and CDR2: DFQATT, SNEGSKA (reference sequence). CDR3 residues: CSASELTERDTQYF. The CDR3 DNA reads TGCAGTGCTAGTGAGTTGACAGAACGGGATACGCAGTATTTT.

This clone has only one observation. CDR3 residues: CASSFGGTSSYEQYF. For the CDR3, the DNA is TGTGCCAGCAGCTTTGGTGGCACGAGCTCCTACGAGCAGTACTTC. The J gene is TRBJ2-7, the V gene TRBV7-9, with unresolved D. The CDR3 is made up of 15 amino acids. Germline values: CDR1 SEHNR, CDR2 FQNEAQ (reference sequence). Trimming removed 3 bases from V and 0 bases from J, with 12 bases in between.